The 3 T cell receptor beta chains listed next were all sequenced from one sample in a study of blood T cell repertoires in COVID-19 (dated by TCRdb to the early 2020s). Libraries were made using the immunoSEQ multiplex PCR assay. TCRdb carries this immuneACCESS record with in-frame sequences only. Its versions omit some clonotypes, under half of them owing to an unresolved V gene in the studies checked, with the rest unexplained. This sample has 200,000 to 300,000 clones in its table, and around 88% of those were observed once. The biggest ten clones account for 9% to 15% of the sample. Sequencing was performed on peripheral blood. The origin of the receptors is an elderly man with acute or convalescent COVID-19.

The rearrangement joins TRBV2 to TRBJ1-1; the D gene is possibly TRBD1 (5 bases). Germline V CDR1 and CDR2: SNHLY, FYNNEI. The CDR3 has 14 amino acids. The V gene lost 7 bases and the J gene lost 0 bases, with 12 bases spanning the gap. CDR3 amino acids: CASIRQFMNTEAFF. CDR3 DNA sequence: TGTGCCAGCATAAGACAGTTCATGAACACTGAAGCTTTCTTT.

The rearrangement uses TRBV28 and TRBJ1-1, with D possibly matching TRBD1 (6 bases). Germline values: CDR1 MDHEN, CDR2 SYDVKM. The V end lost 8 bases, the J end lost 5 bases, and 12 bases lay between the germline ends. The CDR3 covers 12 residues. The DNA for the CDR3 is TGTGCCAGCGCTCAGGGGCGGACTGAAGCTTTCTTT. It specifies CASAQGRTEAFF.

This clone has just a few counts. The J gene is TRBJ1-1, the V gene TRBV5-4, with D possibly matching TRBD1 (6 bases). This CDR3 is 15 amino acids long. CDR1 is SGHNT, CDR2 YYREEE, per germline (reference sequence). V was pared by 4 bases and J by 0 bases, with 13 bases between. As DNA, the CDR3 is TGTGCCAGCAGCCGTCCGACAGGACTGAACACTGAAGCTTTCTTT. Translating it yields CASSRPTGLNTEAFF.